The table lists the clone carrying this T cell receptor beta chain with a few counts. The antigen is undetermined. The data stem from a study of molecular identifiers for immune sequencing clone quantification. Study observations and caveats: Clones above 20 RNA copies contained over 97% of effector molecules but under 1% of naive ones.

In TCRdb, the PCR reads were re-called with MiXCR into one record per CDR3 protein. The data hold 600,000 to 650,000 distinct CDR3 sequences, with about 20% observed a single time. CDR3 length: 15 amino acids. The ends were cut back, 2 bases at V and 3 bases at J, with 13 bases in the middle. Germline-derived CDR1 and CDR2 are SGHVS and FNYEAQ. The receptor was derived from a human donor in good health. Some libraries in this study had Jurkat cell RNA spiked in. Material: naive CD8+ T cells from blood, with Jurkat cell RNA spiked in. Subset noted: FACS-sorted CD8+CD4-CCR7+CD45RA+ naive T cells. V is TRBV7-6 and J is TRBJ1-2; D not certain. DNA for the CDR3: TGTGCCAGCAGCTTAAGTCCGGGGTTCGACTATGGCTACACCTTC. Its protein is CASSLSPGFDYGYTF. Drawing the rest from reference TRBV7-6 and TRBJ1-2, the complete variable domain is GAGVSQSPRYKVTKRGQDVALRCDPISGHVSLYWYRQALGQGPEFLTYFNYEAQQDKSGLPNDRFSAERPEGSISTLTIQRTEQRDSAMYRCASSLSPGFDYGYTFGSGTRLTVV.